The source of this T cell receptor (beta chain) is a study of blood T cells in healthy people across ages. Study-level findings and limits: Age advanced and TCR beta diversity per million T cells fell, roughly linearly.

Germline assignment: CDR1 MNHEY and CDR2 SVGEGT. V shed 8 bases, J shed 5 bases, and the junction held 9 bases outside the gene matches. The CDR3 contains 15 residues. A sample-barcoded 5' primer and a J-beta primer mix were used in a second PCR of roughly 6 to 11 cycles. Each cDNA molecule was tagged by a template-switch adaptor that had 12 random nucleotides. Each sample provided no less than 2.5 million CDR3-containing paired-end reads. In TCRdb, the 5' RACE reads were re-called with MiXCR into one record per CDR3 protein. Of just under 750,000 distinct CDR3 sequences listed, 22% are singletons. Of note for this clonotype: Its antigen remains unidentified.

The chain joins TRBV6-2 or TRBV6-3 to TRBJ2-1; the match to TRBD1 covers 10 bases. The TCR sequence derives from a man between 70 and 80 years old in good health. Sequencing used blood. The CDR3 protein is CASRQGASGNNEQFF. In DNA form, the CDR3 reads TGTGCCAGCCGACAGGGGGCTAGCGGAAACAATGAGCAGTTCTTC.